The clone carrying this T cell receptor (beta chain) was seen at least ten times. The sample comes from a study of T cells of healthy individuals. Each CDR3 protein gets one entry after TCRdb re-called the 5' RACE reads with MiXCR. The table has tens of thousands of distinct CDR3 sequences, about 16% seen once; the top ten hold around 4.6%. The receptor was isolated from a human donor in good health.

Here the CDR3 reads CASRPTGGTSYTF. The CDR3 DNA follows: TGTGCCAGCAGGCCAACGGGGGGAACCAGCTACACCTTC. The rearrangement uses TRBV12-3 or TRBV12-4 and TRBJ1-2, with D possibly matching TRBD1 (5 bases). The CDR3 runs 13 residues. With 6 bases removed from V and 9 bases from J, the gap between germline ends came to 17 bases.